Listed here are 2 T cell receptor beta chains from one sample, sequenced in a study of blood T cells in healthy people across ages. Primed by a sample-barcoded 5' primer and a J-beta primer mix, a second PCR proceeded for about 7 to 12 cycles. TCRdb re-called the 5' RACE reads through MiXCR, storing one row per CDR3 protein. The sample has 750,000 to 1,000,000 distinct CDR3 sequences, almost 30% seen once. These data were also filed under a second study, of T cells of mothers and their children.

The sample consisted of blood. These receptors all stem from a woman aged 40 to 49 in good health.

This clonotype counts as medium-sized. The V gene is TRBV29-1, the J gene TRBJ2-5; 7 nucleotides line up with TRBD1. The junction had 8 bases not matched to a gene; V was cut back by 1 base and J by 0 bases. This CDR3 spans 16 amino acids. Looked up from germline, CDR1 is SQVTM and CDR2 is ANQGSEA. The CDR3 loop is CSVEGSWDSHQETQYF. As DNA, the CDR3 is TGCAGCGTTGAAGGCTCCTGGGACAGCCACCAAGAGACCCAGTACTTC.

In this sample, this clonotype turned up a few times. A much larger clone lies a single base off, so this may be a read error. For the CDR3, the DNA is TGCAGCGCTGGAGCAGGGGGCTGGTACTATGGCTACACCTTC. This encodes CSAGAGGWYYGYTF. This chain links TRBV29-1 with TRBJ1-2, with 8 nucleotides matching TRBD1. The germline gives CDR1 SQVTM, CDR2 ANQGSEA. The V segment lost 7 bases and the J segment 3 bases; nucleotides outside the gene matches: 10. This CDR3 contains 14 residues.